The clone carrying this T cell receptor beta chain was counted between two and nine times. Its antigen is undetermined. The data originate from a study of T-cell reconstitution after alpha-beta-depleted transplantation in children. Study observations and caveats: It was surviving recipient T cells and thymic progenitors that gave some patients high TCRbeta diversity at day 60.

The TCRbeta library was prepared with unique molecular identifiers. From the PCR reads, TCRdb called clonotypes with MiXCR, one entry per CDR3 protein. Of 700,000 to 850,000 distinct CDR3 sequences in the sample, 15% to 20% were seen once. This CDR3 has 15 amino acids. Losses at the gene ends were 5 bases for V and 2 bases for J; bases not matched to a gene: 5. Germline V gene lookup returns CDR1 LGHDT and CDR2 YNNKEL (reference sequence). The V and J genes are TRBV3-1 and TRBJ2-1; 8 positions agree with TRBD1. Sample: PBMCs, mostly from graft donor cells, taken 360 days after TCRalphabeta/CD19-depleted stem cell transplant. This TCR was recovered from a male patient younger than 18 who had a stem cell transplant for acute lymphoblastic leukemia, so the T cells may come from the graft donor. CDR3 sequence: CASSTETGAYNEQFF. The CDR3 DNA sequence: TGTGCCAGCAGCACTGAGACAGGGGCCTACAATGAGCAGTTCTTC.